Below are 4 T cell receptor beta chains sequenced from a single sample in a study of blood T cells in healthy people across ages (dated by TCRdb to the mid-2010s). The library was generated by 5' RACE. The instrument was an Illumina HiSeq 2500. A second PCR of about 6 to 11 cycles was run with a J-beta primer mix and a sample-barcoded 5' primer. TCRdb ran its own pipeline on the public reads, namely fastp trimming at Q25 and MiXCR clone calling, and kept in-frame beta chains. Entries that share a CDR3 protein sequence are merged under the most common genes and DNA. The sample has around 820,000 distinct CDR3 sequences on record, just under 25% of them singletons. Roughly 3.8% of the sample goes to the ten largest clones. This sample also appeared in a second study, on T cells of mothers and their children.

Sequencing was done on a sample of blood. These receptors originate from a boy aged 10-17 years in good health.

This chain joins TRBV20-1 and TRBJ2-2, with D unresolved. This CDR3 is built from 16 residues. Germline CDR1 and CDR2: DFQATT and SNEGSKA (reference sequence). V was pared by 5 bases and J by 0 bases, with 16 bases between. The CDR3 nucleotides are TGCAGTGCTCCCTCCACGAAAGGGACGAACACCGGGGAGCTGTTTTTT. This codes for CSAPSTKGTNTGELFF.

In this sample, this clonotype turned up a few times. The chain employs TRBV12-3 or TRBV12-4 and TRBJ2-7, with 13 bases fitting TRBD2. The CDR3 loop spans 17 amino acids. The V segment lost 6 bases and the J segment 3 bases; nucleotides outside the gene matches: 11. The CDR3 sequence: CASSPRPTSGRDYEQYF. The CDR3 DNA reads as TGTGCCAGCAGCCCCAGACCAACTAGCGGGAGGGACTACGAGCAGTACTTC.

This clonotype was observed many times. The CDR3 here is CASSVGPGGKLETQYF. The CDR3 DNA reads TGTGCCAGCAGCGTAGGGCCCGGGGGTAAATTGGAGACCCAGTACTTC. The rearrangement links TRBV9 to TRBJ2-5; tentative D call: TRBD2 (6 bases). V lost 0 bases, J lost 5 bases, and 17 bases lay in between. CDR3 length equals 16 residues. Looked up from germline, CDR1 is SGDLS and CDR2 is YYNGEE.

V usage is TRBV20-1 and J usage is TRBJ1-2; 9 bases agree with TRBD1. V was clipped by 5 bases and J by 8 bases; unmatched bases: 6. Germline CDR1 reads DFQATT; CDR2 reads SNEGSKA (reference sequence). The CDR3 covers 12 residues. CDR3 DNA sequence: TGCAGTGCTGGGACAGGGCCAAGGGGCTACACCTTC. Amino acid sequence: CSAGTGPRGYTF.